The clone carrying this TCR beta chain was seen a single time. As handled by the study authors: Amplification from reference gene primers served as the basis for estimated nucleated cell counts. Method: immunoSEQ multiplex PCR; TCRdb's copy keeps in-frame clones and lacks some. The V and J calls and clone size come from that table; D and trimming were worked out from the DNA. This sample has under 60,000 clones, with over 85% found just once. This sample stems from a study of blood T cell repertoires in COVID-19. On the study more broadly: Both acute and convalescent COVID-19 samples were obtained from the United States, Italy and Spain. PBMCs, B-cell-depleted T cells, or T cells provided the cDNA or gDNA that made up the material.

This clonotype was sampled from a human donor in a cohort sampled during active COVID-19. The sample comprised peripheral blood.

The CDR3 loop is CASSQSTGAPYEQYF. CDR3 sequence (DNA): TGCGCCAGCAGCCAATCGACAGGGGCCCCCTACGAGCAGTACTTC. The chain joins TRBV4-1 to TRBJ2-7; TRBD1 matches 8 bases. The CDR3 contains 15 residues. Germline CDR1 reads MGHRA; CDR2 reads YSYEKL. Trimming cost V 2 bases and J 2 bases; bases outside gene matches: 5.